Listed here are 5 T cell receptor beta chains from one sample, sequenced in a study of T cell responses to AZD1222 COVID-19 vaccine. Repertoires were generated with immunoSEQ multiplex PCR, while TCRdb's copy carries only in-frame clones and drops some. The profile covers approximately 65,000 clones, with more than 70% appearing a single time and about an eighth taken by the ten largest. The sample was peripheral blood, taken on day 0 of AZD1222 vaccination. All receptors come from an adult in good health.

The chain is built from TRBV5-6 and TRBJ2-2, with 11 bases aligning to TRBD2. The CDR3 has 18 amino acids. Losses at the gene ends were 1 base for V and 0 bases for J; bases not matched to a gene: 5. The V gene's germline CDR1 is SGHDT and CDR2 YYEEEE. The CDR3 coding sequence is TGTGCCAGCAGCTTGTCGGGTAGCGGGGGGGCGAACACCGGGGAGCTGTTTTTT. Protein sequence: CASSLSGSGGANTGELFF.

The count of this clone is one. This sequence joins TRBV6-5 and TRBJ1-1, with unresolved D. The CDR3 contains 14 residues. V was clipped by 10 bases and J by 6 bases, with 21 bases between them. Looked up from germline, CDR1 is MNHEY and CDR2 is SVGAGI. Here the CDR3 reads CATSTLSGRAEAFF. The CDR3 region has the DNA TGTGCCACTTCGACGTTAAGTGGCCGGGCTGAAGCTTTCTTT.

The V and J genes are TRBV4-1 and TRBJ1-3, with 10 bases lining up with TRBD1. Germline CDR1 reads MGHRA; CDR2 reads YSYEKL. The CDR3 consists of 18 residues. V trimming: 1 base; J trimming: 2 bases; junction bases outside the gene matches: 8. The CDR3: CASSQGVRDRGPGNTIYF. The CDR3 DNA is TGCGCCAGCAGCCAAGGGGTGAGGGACAGGGGACCTGGAAACACCATATATTTT.

This chain links TRBV19 with TRBJ1-2; 7 positions agree with TRBD1. In germline, CDR1 is LNHDA, CDR2 SQIVND (reference sequence). Losses at the gene ends were 4 bases for V and 5 bases for J; bases not matched to a gene: 7. The CDR3 totals 14 residues. CDR3 protein: CASSTRDSGYGYTF. The CDR3 nucleotides are TGTGCCAGTAGTACCCGGGACAGTGGATATGGCTACACCTTC.

The J gene is TRBJ1-6, the V gene TRBV19; D not certain. Germline CDR1 reads LNHDA; CDR2 reads SQIVND (reference sequence). V was clipped by 9 bases and J by 1 base, with 16 bases between them. The CDR3 is 16 residues long. CDR3 protein: CASNKIGKSYNSPLHF. CDR3 in DNA: TGTGCCAGCAACAAAATCGGGAAATCCTATAATTCACCCCTCCACTTT.